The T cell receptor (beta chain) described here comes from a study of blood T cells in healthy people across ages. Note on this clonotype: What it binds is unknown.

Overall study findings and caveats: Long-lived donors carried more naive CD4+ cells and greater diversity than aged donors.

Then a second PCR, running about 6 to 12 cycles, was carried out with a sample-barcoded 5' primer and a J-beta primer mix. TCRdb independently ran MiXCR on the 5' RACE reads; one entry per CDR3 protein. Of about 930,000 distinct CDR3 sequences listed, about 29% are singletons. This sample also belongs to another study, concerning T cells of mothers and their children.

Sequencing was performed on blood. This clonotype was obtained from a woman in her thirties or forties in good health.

The CDR3 spells CAWITGGIEAFF. The CDR3 nucleotides are TGTGCCTGGATCACGGGGGGGATTGAAGCTTTCTTT. The chain carries TRBV30 and TRBJ1-1; D may be TRBD1 (5 bases). This CDR3 comprises 12 residues. V shed 4 bases and J shed 7 bases, with 13 bases lying between them. Germline V gene data show CDR1 as GTSNPN and CDR2 as SVGIG (reference sequence).